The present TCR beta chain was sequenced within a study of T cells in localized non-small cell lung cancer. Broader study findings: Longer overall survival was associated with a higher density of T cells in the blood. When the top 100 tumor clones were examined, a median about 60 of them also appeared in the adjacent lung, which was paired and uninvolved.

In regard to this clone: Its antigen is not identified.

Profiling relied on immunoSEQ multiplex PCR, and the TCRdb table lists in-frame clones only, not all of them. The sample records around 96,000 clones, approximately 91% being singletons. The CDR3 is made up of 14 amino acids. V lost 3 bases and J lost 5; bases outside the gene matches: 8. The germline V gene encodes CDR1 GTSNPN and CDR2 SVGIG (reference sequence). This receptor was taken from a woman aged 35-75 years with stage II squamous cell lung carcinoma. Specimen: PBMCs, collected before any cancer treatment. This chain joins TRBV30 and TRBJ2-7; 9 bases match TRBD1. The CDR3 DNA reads TGTGCCTGGAGACGTAGGGACAGGGTCAACGAGCAGTACTTC. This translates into CAWRRRDRVNEQYF.